The TCR beta chain under discussion was sequenced for a study of T cells after yellow fever vaccination. This CDR3 has 14 amino acids. The germline V gene encodes CDR1 ENHRY and CDR2 SYGVKD. Trimming pared 5 bases from V and 8 bases from J, leaving 18 bases between. Turning to this clonotype: Its specificity is unknown.

They built TCR cDNA with 5'RACE template switching, a step that put in a universal primer site and UMIs. Using its own MiXCR run on the 5' RACE reads, TCRdb lists one record per CDR3 protein. The sample shows about 340,000 distinct CDR3 sequences, 3.5% to 4.5% of them seen only once. General study results and limits: Most clones from primary vaccination resurfaced after the booster (around 97% CD4, 88% CD8).

The clonotype was recovered from a man aged 18-30 years who received the YFV17D yellow fever vaccine. Sequenced material: PBMCs, taken 5 days after the yellow fever booster vaccination. V gene TRBV10-3 combines with J gene TRBJ1-2; the D is unclear. CDR3 coding DNA: TGTGCCATCAGTTTAGGGCAACAATCGTCCGGCTACACCTTC. Its protein product is CAISLGQQSSGYTF.